This T cell receptor beta chain was recovered during a study of blood T cell repertoires in COVID-19. The V and J ends lost 2 bases and 14 bases, in that order; junction bases with no gene match: 6. The CDR3 runs to 11 residues. CDR1 is SGHRS, CDR2 YFSETQ, per germline. The data were produced by immunoSEQ multiplex PCR, yet TCRdb's version contains in-frame clones alone and is incomplete. The data show 240,000 or so clones, roughly 86% seen once. This clonotype was obtained from a woman aged 30 to 39 with acute or convalescent COVID-19. J is TRBJ1-1 and V is TRBV5-1, with TRBD1 matching 7 bases. The sequenced material came from peripheral blood. CDR3 in amino acids: CASSLDRVWFF. CDR3 nucleotide sequence: TGCGCCAGCAGCTTAGACAGGGTCTGGTTCTTT.